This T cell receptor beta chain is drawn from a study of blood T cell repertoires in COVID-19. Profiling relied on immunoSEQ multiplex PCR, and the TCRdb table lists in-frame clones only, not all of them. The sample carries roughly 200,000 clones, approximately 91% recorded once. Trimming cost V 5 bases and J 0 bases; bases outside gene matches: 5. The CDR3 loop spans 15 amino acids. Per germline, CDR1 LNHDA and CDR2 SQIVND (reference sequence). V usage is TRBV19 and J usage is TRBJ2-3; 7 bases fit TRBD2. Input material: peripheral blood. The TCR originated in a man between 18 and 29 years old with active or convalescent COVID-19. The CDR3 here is CASSPGLLSTDTQYF. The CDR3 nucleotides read TGTGCCAGTAGTCCGGGACTACTAAGCACAGATACGCAGTATTTT.